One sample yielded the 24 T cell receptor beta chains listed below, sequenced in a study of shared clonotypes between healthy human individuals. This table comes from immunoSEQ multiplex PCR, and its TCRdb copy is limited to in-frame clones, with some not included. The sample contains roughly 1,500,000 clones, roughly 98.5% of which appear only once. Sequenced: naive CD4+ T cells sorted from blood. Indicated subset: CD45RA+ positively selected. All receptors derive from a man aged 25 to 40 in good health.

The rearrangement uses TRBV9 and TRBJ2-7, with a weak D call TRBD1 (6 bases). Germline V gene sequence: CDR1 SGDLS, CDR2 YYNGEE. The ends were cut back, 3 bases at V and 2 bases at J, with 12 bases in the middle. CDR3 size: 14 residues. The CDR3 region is CASSAGTSTYEQYF. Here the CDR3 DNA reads TGTGCCAGCAGCGCGGGGACAAGCACCTACGAGCAGTACTTC.

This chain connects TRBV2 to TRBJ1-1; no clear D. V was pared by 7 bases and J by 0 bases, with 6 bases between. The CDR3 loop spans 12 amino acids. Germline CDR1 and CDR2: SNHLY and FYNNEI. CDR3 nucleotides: TGTGCCAGCATCCGAATGAACACTGAAGCTTTCTTT. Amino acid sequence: CASIRMNTEAFF.

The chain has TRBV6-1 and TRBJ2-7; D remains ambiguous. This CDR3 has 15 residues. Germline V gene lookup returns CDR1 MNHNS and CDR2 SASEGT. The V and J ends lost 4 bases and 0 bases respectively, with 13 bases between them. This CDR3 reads CASSVAVRTSYEQYF. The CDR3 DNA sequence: TGTGCCAGCAGTGTGGCAGTTAGGACCTCCTACGAGCAGTACTTC.

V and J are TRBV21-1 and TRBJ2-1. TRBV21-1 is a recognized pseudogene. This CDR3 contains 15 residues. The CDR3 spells CASSKVRASLDEQFF. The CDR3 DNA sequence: TGTGCCAGCAGCAAAGTAAGGGCTAGTCTGGATGAGCAGTTCTTC.

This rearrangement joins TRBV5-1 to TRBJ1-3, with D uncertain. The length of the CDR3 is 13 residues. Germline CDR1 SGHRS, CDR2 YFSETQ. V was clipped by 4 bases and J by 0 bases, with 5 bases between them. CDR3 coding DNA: TGCGCCAGCAGCATGATCTCTGGAAACACCATATATTTT. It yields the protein CASSMISGNTIYF.

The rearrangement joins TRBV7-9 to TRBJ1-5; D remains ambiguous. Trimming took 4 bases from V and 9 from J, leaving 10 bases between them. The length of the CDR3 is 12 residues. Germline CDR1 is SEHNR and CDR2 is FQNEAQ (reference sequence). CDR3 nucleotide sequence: TGTGCCAGCAGCTCGCCTATCGGGCCCCAGCATTTT. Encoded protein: CASSSPIGPQHF.

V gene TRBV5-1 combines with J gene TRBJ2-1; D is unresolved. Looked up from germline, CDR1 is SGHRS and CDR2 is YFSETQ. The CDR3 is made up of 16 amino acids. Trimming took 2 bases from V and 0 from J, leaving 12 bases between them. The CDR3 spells CASSLPPSSSYNEQFF. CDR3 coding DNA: TGCGCCAGCAGCTTACCCCCCAGTAGCTCCTACAATGAGCAGTTCTTC.

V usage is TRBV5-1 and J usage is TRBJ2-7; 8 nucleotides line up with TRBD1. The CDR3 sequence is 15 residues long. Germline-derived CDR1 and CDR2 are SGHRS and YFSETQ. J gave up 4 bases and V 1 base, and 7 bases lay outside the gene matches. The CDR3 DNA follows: TGCGCCAGCAGCTTGACAGGGGGGACTTATTACGAGCAGTACTTC. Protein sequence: CASSLTGGTYYEQYF.

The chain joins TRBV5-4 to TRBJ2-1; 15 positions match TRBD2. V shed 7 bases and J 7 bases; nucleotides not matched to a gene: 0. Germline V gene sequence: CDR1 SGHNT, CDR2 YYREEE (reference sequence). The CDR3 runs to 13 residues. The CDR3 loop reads CASGTSGRNEQFF. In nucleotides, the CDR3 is TGTGCCAGCGGGACTAGCGGGAGGAATGAGCAGTTCTTC.

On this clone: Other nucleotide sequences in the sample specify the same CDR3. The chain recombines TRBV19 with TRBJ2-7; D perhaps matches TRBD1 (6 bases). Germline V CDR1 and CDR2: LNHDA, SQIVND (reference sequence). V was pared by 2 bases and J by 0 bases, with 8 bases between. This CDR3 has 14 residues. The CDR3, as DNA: TGTGCCAGTAGTATAACAGGGAGCTCCTACGAGCAGTACTTC. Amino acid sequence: CASSITGSSYEQYF. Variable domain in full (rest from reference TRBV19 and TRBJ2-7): DGGITQSPKYLFRKEGQNVTLSCEQNLNHDAMYWYRQDPGQGLRLIYYSQIVNDFQKGDIAEGYSVSREKKESFPLTVTSAQKNPTAFYLCASSITGSSYEQYFGPGTRLTVT.

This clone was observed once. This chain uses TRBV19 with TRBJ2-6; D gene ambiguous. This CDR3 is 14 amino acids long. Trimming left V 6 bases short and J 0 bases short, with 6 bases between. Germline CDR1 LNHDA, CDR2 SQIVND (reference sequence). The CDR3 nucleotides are TGTGCCAGTAGACTCAGCTCTGGGGCCAACGTCCTGACTTTC. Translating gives CASRLSSGANVLTF.

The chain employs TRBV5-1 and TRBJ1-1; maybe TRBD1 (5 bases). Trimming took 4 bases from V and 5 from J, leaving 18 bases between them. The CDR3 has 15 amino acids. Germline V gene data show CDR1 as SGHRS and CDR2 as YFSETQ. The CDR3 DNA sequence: TGCGCCAGCAGCGGGGGGACCGACCTAAGGACTGAAGCTTTCTTT. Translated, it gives CASSGGTDLRTEAFF. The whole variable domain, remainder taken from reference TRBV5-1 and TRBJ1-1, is KAGVTQTPRYLIKTRGQQVTLSCSPISGHRSVSWYQQTPGQGLQFLFEYFSETQRNKGNFPGRFSGRQFSNSRSEMNVSTLELGDSALYLCASSGGTDLRTEAFFGQGTRLTVV.

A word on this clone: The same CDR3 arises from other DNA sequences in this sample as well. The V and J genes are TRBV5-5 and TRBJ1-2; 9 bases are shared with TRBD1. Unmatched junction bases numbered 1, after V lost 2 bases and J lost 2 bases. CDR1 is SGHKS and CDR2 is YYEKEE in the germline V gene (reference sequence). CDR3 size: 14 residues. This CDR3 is CASSFGTGNYGYTF. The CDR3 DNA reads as TGTGCCAGCAGCTTCGGGACAGGGAACTATGGCTACACCTTC.

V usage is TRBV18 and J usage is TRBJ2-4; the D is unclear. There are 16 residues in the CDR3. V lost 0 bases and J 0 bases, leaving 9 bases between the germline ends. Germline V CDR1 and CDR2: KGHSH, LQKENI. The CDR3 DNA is TGTGCCAGCTCACCACCTGTAGTGTTAGCCAAAAACATTCAGTACTTC. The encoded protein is CASSPPVVLAKNIQYF. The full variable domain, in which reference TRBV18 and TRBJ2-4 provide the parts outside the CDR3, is NAGVMQNPRHLVRRRGQEARLRCSPMKGHSHVYWYRQLPEEGLKFMVYLQKENIIDESGMPKERFSAEFPKEGPSILRIQQVVRGDSAAYFCASSPPVVLAKNIQYFGAGTRLSVL.

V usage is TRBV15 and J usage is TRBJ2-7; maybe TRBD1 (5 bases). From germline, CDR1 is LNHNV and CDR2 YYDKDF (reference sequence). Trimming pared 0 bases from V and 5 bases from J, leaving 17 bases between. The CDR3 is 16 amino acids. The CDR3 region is CATSRESDGHWHEQYF. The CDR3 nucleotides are TGTGCCACCAGCAGAGAATCAGACGGACACTGGCACGAGCAGTACTTC.

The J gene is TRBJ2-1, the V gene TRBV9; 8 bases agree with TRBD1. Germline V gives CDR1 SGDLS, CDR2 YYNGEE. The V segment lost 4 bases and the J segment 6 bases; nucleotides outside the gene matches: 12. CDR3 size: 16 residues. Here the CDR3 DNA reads TGTGCCAGCAGCTATACCGGGACAGGAGGTTTCAATGAGCAGTTCTTC. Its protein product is CASSYTGTGGFNEQFF.

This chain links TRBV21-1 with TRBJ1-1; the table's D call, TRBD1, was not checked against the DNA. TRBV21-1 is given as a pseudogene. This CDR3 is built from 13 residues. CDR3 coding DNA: TGTGCCAGCAGCAAATGGCTGAACACTGAAGCTTTCTTT. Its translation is CASSKWLNTEAFF.

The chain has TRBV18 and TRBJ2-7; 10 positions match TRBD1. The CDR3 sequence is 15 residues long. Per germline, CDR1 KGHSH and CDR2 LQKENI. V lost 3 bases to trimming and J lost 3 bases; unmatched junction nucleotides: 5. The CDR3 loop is CASSPATGGVYEQYF. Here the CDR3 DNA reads TGTGCCAGCTCACCGGCGACAGGGGGCGTCTACGAGCAGTACTTC.

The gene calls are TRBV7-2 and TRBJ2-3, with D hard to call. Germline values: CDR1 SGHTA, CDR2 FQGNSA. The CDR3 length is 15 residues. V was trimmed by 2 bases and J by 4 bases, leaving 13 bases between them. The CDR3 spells CASSLHGSFSDTQYF. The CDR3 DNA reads TGTGCCAGCAGCTTACACGGGTCCTTTTCAGATACGCAGTATTTT.

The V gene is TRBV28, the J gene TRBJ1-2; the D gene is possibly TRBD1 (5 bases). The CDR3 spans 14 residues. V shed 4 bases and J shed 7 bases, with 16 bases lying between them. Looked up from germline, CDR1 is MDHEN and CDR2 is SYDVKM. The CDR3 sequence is CASSYSGTVTGYTF. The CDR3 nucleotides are TGTGCCAGCAGTTACTCCGGGACGGTAACTGGCTACACCTTC.

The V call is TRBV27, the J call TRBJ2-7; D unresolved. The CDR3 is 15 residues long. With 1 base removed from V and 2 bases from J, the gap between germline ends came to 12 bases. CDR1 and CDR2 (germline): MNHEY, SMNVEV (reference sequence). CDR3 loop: CASSLYLGTPYEQYF. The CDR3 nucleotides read TGTGCCAGCAGTTTATACCTGGGAACCCCCTACGAGCAGTACTTC.

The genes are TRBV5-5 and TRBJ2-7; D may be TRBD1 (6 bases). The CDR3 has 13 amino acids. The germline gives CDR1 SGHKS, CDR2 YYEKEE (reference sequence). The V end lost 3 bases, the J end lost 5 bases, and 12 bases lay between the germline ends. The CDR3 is CASSYHREHEQYF. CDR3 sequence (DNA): TGTGCCAGCAGCTATCACAGGGAGCACGAGCAGTACTTC.

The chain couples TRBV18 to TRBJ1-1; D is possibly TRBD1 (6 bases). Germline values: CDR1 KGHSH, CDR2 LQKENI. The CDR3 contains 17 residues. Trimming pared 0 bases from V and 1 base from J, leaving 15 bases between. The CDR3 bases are TGTGCCAGCTCACCACCGAGGGGGACTAGCGGGAACACTGAAGCTTTCTTT. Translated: CASSPPRGTSGNTEAFF.

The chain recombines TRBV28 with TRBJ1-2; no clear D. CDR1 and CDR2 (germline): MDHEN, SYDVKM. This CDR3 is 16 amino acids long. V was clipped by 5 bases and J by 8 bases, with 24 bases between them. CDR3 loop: CASSAPRALSPKGYTF. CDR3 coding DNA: TGTGCCAGCAGTGCGCCGCGGGCGCTTTCCCCTAAAGGCTACACCTTC.